This T cell receptor beta chain was identified during a study of PD-L1 blockade in urothelial cancer (dated by TCRdb to about 2017). Regarding the study in general: Therapy was started in about 2014 for all patients, and atezolizumab 1,200 mg was administered intravenously every 3 weeks. Durable clinical benefit was defined as progression-free survival longer than 6 months, and TCR features were also tested against progression-free and overall survival. Pretreatment tumor samples and matched peripheral blood, collected serially before and after atezolizumab treatment, underwent TCR sequencing. Twenty-five of 29 patients were identified as males with urothelial cancer of bladder origin, and a prior smoking history was reported by 18 of 29 patients. A median of around 150,000 T cells and 65,000 to 90,000 unique TCRs was obtained from blood samples, and a median clonality of roughly 0.082 was observed. Blood samples were analyzed at two time points: 3 weeks after treatment start (second dose) and 6 weeks after treatment start. About 10 patients achieved durable clinical benefit and some 21 did not. Approximately 29 patients had pretreatment blood TCR-seq, about 25 had at least one posttreatment blood collection, and about 25 had tumor TCR-seq. An ECOG performance status of 0 or 1 was recorded for the patients, and 0 to 3 prior chemotherapy regimens had been received by the patients. An exploratory multi-omic analysis was conducted of the somatic, immune and clinical correlates of response to PD-L1 blockade with atezolizumab in urothelial cancer. In the same patients who had TCR sequencing, pretreatment tumors also underwent whole exome sequencing and RNA sequencing.

To estimate absolute template abundance from read counts, synthetic TCR analog templates were spiked into each PCR. Using the immunoSEQ assay, TCRbeta CDR3 regions were amplified from genomic DNA with bias-controlled V and J gene primers. Rearranged TCRbeta segments were sequenced at approximately 20X coverage. From the authors' description of their analysis: Sequencing errors were corrected by clustering, and CDR3s were annotated against IMGT so that V, D and J genes could be assigned. Only productive TCRbeta rearrangements were used in downstream analyses, excluding out-of-frame or stop-codon sequences. To compute clonality, Shannon entropy was normalized by the log of the number of unique productive sequences and then subtracted from one. Clones differing between time points or between blood and tumor were identified by Fisher's exact test with Benjamini-Hochberg correction at adjusted p below 0.01. The immuneACCESS repertoire file appears here via TCRdb, limited to in-frame rearrangements. These files lack a portion of the clones; in checked studies, under half of the deficit traces to unresolved V genes, and the cause of the others is not known. That table is the source of V, J and clone size, and D and trimming were worked out from the DNA. The sample table holds tens of thousands of clones, of which 84% were seen once. In total, the top ten clones hold roughly 8.3% of the sample.

A remark on this clone: The clone's antigen remains unknown. No much larger clonotype is one base removed from it; base qualities were not supplied.

Taken with the paper, the label for time point translates to: pretreatment peripheral blood. A cohort of 25 to 30 patients with locally advanced or metastatic urothelial carcinoma, treated at Memorial Sloan Kettering on a trial protocol, was included. Peripheral blood mononuclear cells were collected pretreatment and during treatment, at between 1 and 8 total time points per patient. The Qiagen DNeasy Blood extraction kit was used to purify genomic DNA from total PBMCs and from tumor samples. PBMCs were collected pretreatment and during treatment, and were isolated and stored as previously described. What the research found in general, with its limitations: Improved progression-free and overall survival was found to be associated with pretreatment peripheral blood TCR clonality below the median. Greater expansion of tumor-associated TCR clones in peripheral blood 3 weeks after the start of treatment was observed in patients with durable benefit (n ≈ 22, p = 0.022). Because the sample size was small (n of about 29) and many exploratory analyses were performed, the results are intended to be hypothesis-generating.

The sequence was obtained from a woman aged 70-85 years with urothelial cancer. The sample was PBMCs, taken around atezolizumab (anti-PD-L1) treatment.

The CDR3 has the sequence CATSRDGSGPYEQYF. The DNA sequence is TGTGCCACCAGCAGAGATGGTAGCGGCCCCTACGAGCAGTACTTC. The rearranged segments are TRBV15 and TRBJ2-7; perhaps TRBD2 is the D gene, with 6 bases matching. Trimming removed 0 bases from V and 2 bases from J, leaving 11 bases between the germline ends. The CDR3 sequence holds 15 residues, the cysteine and phenylalanine included. The retained sequence is limited to the CDR3, 45 bases, with the frame set at the first base. As encoded in the germline V gene (reference sequence), CDR1 is LNHNV while CDR2 is YYDKDF.